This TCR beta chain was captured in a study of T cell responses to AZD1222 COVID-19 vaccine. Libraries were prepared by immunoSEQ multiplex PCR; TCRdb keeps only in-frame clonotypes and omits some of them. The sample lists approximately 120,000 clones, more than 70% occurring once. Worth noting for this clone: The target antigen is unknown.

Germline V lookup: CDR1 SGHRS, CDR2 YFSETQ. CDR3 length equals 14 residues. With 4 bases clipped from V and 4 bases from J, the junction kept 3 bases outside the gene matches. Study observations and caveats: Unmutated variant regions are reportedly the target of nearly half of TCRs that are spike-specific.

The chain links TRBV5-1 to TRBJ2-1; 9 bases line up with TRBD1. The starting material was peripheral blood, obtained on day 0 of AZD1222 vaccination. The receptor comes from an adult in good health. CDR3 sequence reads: CASSAGQGYNEQFF. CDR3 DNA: TGCGCCAGCAGCGCCGGACAGGGGTACAATGAGCAGTTCTTC.